This T cell receptor beta chain was obtained from a study of Ad26.COV2.S vaccination and SARS-CoV-2 variants. The protocol was immunoSEQ multiplex PCR, while the TCRdb copy is restricted to in-frame clones and leaves out a portion. The data hold 300,000 to 400,000 clones, with around 90% observed a single time. Concerning this clone: Its specificity is unknown.

V lost 1 base, J lost 2 bases, and 3 bases stayed unmatched. Germline lookup yields CDR1 SGHTA and CDR2 FQGNSA. CDR3 length: 15 residues. Study observations and caveats: Substantial post-vaccination breadth of spike-specific CD8+ and CD4+ T cell responses was reported. While placebo recipients had lower spike-specific TCR breadth, vaccine recipients had more. Measurement of non-spike TCR breadth gave similar results in vaccine and placebo recipients.

The clonotype comes from a human donor who had recovered from COVID-19. Material: peripheral blood, obtained after recovery from COVID-19. The rearrangement links TRBV7-2 to TRBJ2-5; TRBD1 matches at 8 bases. The CDR3 region has the DNA TGTGCCAGCAGCTTAGAGTGGACAGGGCAAGAGACCCAGTACTTC. Its protein product is CASSLEWTGQETQYF.